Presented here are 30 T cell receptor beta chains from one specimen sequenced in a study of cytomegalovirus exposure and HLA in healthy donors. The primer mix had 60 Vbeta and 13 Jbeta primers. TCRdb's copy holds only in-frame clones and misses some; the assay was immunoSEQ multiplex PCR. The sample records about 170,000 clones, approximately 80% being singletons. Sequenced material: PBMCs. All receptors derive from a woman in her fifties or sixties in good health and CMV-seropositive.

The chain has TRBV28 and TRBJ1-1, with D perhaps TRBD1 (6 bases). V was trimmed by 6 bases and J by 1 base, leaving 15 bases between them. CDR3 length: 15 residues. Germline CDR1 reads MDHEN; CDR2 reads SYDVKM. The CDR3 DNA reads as TGTGCCAGCAGCCCAGGGACACATAAGAACACTGAAGCTTTCTTT. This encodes CASSPGTHKNTEAFF.

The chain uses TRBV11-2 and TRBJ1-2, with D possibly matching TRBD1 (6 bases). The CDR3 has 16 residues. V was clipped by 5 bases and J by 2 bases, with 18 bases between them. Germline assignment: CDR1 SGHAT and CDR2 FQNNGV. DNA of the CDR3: TGTGCCAGCAGCCCTTACCCCAGGGACACGAACTATGGCTACACCTTC. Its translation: CASSPYPRDTNYGYTF.

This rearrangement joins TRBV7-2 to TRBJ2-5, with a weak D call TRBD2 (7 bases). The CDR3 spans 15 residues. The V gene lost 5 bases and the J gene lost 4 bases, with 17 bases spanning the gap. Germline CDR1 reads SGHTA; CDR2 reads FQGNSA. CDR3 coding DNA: TGTGCCAGCAGCCTAGGTGGGGGGGCGGGAGAGACCCAGTACTTC. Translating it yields CASSLGGGAGETQYF.

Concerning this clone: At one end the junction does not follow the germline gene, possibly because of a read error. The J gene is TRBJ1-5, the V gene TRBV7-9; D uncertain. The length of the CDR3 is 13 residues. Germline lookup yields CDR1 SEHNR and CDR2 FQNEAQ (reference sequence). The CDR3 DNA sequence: TGTTCCAGCAGCTCTAATAGCAATCAGCCCCAGCATTTT. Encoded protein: CSSSSNSNQPQHF.

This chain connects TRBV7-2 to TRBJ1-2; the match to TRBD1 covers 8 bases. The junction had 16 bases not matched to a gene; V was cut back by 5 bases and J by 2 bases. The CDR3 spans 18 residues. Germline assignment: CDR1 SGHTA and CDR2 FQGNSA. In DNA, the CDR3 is TGTGCCAGCAGCCACGGAATCTCTGGACAGGGTGGGAACTATGGCTACACCTTC. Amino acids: CASSHGISGQGGNYGYTF.

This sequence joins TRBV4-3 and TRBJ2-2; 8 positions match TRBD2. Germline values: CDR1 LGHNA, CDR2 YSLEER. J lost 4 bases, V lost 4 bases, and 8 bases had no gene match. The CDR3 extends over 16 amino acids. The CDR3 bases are TGCGCCAGCAGCCCCTTCTCGGGAGGGGTCACCGGGGAGCTGTTTTTT. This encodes CASSPFSGGVTGELFF.

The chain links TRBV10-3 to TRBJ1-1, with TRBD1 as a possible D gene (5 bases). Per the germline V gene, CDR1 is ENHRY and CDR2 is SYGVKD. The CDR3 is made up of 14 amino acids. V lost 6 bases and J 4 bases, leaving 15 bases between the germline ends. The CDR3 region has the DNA TGTGCCATCAGGGAGAGCAGGGCAGGCACTGAAGCTTTCTTT. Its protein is CAIRESRAGTEAFF.

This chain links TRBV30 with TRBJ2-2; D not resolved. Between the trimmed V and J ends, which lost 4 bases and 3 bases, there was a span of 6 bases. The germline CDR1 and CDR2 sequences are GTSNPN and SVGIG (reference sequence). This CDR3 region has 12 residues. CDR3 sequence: CAWKQYTGELFF. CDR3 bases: TGTGCCTGGAAACAGTACACCGGGGAGCTGTTTTTT.

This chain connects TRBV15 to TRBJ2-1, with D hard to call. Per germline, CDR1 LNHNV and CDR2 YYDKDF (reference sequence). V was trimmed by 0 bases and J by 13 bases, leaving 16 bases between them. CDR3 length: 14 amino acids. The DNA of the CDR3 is TGTGCCACCAGCAGAGATTTGGCCCAGTCTCCCCAGTTCTTC. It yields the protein CATSRDLAQSPQFF.

The CDR3 nucleotides read TGTGCCAGCAGTAGAGTCTATGGCTACACCTTC. Its protein is CASSRVYGYTF. This chain links TRBV6-6 with TRBJ1-2; D is unresolved. There are 11 residues in the CDR3. In germline, CDR1 is MNHNY, CDR2 SVGAGI (reference sequence). Trimming pared 5 bases from V and 4 bases from J, leaving 5 bases between.

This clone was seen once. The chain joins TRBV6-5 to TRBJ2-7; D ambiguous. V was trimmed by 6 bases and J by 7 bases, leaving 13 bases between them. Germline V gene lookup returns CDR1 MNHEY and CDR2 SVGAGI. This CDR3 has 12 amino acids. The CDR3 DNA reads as TGTGCCAGCAGACCCGGAATGAGGGAGCAGTACTTC. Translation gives CASRPGMREQYF.

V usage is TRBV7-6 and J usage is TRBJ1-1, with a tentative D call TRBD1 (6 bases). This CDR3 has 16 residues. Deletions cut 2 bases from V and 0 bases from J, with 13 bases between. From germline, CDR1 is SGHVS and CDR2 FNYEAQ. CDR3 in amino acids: CASSLFTGQMNTEAFF. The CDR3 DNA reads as TGTGCCAGCAGCTTATTCACCGGACAGATGAACACTGAAGCTTTCTTT.

The CDR3 nucleotides are TGTGCCAGCAGCCGGAGGGTGGCTGGGGCCAACGTCCTGACTTTC. Translated, it gives CASSRRVAGANVLTF. The chain links TRBV7-9 to TRBJ2-6, with TRBD2 as a possible D gene (6 bases). Germline CDR1 SEHNR, CDR2 FQNEAQ (reference sequence). V was pared by 5 bases and J by 2 bases, with 10 bases between. The CDR3 has 15 amino acids.

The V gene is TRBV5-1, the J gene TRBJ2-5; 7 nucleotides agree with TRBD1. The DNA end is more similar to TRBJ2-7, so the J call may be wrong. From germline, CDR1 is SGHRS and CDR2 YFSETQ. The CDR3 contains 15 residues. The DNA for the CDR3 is TGCGCCAGCAGCGTTACAGGGGCGAGCTCCTACGAGCAGTACTTC. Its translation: CASSVTGASSYEQYF.

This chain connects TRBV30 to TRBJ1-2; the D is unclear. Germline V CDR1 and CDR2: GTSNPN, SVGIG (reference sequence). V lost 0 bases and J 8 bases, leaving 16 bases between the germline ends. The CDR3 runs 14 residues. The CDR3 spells CAWSVQTPGRGYTF. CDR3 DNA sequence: TGTGCCTGGAGTGTACAGACCCCCGGTCGCGGCTACACCTTC.

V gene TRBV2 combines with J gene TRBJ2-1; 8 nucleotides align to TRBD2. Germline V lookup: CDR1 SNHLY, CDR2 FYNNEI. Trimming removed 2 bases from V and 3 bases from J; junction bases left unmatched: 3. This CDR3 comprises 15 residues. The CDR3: CASSERTSLYNEQFF. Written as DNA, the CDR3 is TGTGCCAGCAGTGAACGGACTAGCCTCTACAATGAGCAGTTCTTC.

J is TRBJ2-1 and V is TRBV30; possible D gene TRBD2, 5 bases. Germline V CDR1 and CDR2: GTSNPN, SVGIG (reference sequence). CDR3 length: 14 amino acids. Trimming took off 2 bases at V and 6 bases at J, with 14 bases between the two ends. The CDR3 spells CAWSPRYAGNEQFF. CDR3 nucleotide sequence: TGTGCCTGGAGTCCCCGCTACGCGGGCAATGAGCAGTTCTTC.

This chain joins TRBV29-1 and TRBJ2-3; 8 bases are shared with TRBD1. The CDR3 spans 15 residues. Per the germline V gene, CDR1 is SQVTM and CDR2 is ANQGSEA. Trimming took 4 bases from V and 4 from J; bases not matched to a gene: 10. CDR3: CSVGQGFRISDTQYF. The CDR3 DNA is TGCAGCGTTGGACAGGGGTTCAGGATTTCAGATACGCAGTATTTT.

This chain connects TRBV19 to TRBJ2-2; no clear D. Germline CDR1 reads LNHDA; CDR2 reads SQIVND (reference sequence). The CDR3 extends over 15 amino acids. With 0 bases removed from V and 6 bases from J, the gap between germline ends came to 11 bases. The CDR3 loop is CASSIDRYRAGELFF. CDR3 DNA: TGTGCCAGTAGTATAGATCGATACCGGGCCGGGGAGCTGTTTTTT. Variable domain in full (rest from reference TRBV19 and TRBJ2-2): DGGITQSPKYLFRKEGQNVTLSCEQNLNHDAMYWYRQDPGQGLRLIYYSQIVNDFQKGDIAEGYSVSREKKESFPLTVTSAQKNPTAFYLCASSIDRYRAGELFFGEGSRLTVL.

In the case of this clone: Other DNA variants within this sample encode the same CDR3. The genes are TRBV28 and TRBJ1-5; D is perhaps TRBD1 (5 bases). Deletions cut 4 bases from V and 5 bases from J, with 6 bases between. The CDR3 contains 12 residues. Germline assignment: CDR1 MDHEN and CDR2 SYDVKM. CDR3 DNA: TGTGCCAGCAGTTCGGGGGATCAGCCCCAGCATTTT. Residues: CASSSGDQPQHF.

This CDR3 reads CASSLDPTGSHGYTF. DNA for the CDR3: TGTGCCAGCAGCTTAGATCCCACAGGGAGCCATGGCTACACCTTC. V is TRBV11-3 and J is TRBJ1-2; possibly TRBD1 for D (6 bases). Looked up from germline, CDR1 is SGHNT and CDR2 is YENEEA. The V end was cut by 0 bases, the J end by 6 bases, with 14 bases between. The CDR3 totals 15 residues.

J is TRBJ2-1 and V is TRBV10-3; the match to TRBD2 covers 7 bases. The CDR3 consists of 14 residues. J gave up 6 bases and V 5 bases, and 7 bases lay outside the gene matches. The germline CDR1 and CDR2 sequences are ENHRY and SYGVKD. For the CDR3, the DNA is TGTGCCATCAGTATTGGACTAGGTACCAATGAGCAGTTCTTC. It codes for CAISIGLGTNEQFF.

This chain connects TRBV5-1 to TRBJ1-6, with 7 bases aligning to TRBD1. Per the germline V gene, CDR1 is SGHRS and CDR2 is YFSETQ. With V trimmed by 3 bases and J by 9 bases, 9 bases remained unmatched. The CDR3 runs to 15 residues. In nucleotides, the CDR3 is TGCGCCAGCAGCTCCGGGACAGCCTTTGGTTCACCCCTCCACTTT. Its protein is CASSSGTAFGSPLHF.

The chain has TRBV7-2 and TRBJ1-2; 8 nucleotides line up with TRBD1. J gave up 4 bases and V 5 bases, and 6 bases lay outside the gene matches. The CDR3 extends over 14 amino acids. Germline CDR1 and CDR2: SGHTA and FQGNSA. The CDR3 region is CASSPGTGAYGYTF. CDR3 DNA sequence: TGTGCCAGCAGCCCCGGGACAGGAGCCTATGGCTACACCTTC.

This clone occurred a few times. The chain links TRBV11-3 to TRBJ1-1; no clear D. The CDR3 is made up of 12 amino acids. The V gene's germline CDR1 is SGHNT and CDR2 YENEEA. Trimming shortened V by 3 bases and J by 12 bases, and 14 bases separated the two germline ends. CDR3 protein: CASSFRTGVTFF. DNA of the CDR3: TGTGCCAGCAGCTTCAGAACGGGAGTCACTTTCTTT.

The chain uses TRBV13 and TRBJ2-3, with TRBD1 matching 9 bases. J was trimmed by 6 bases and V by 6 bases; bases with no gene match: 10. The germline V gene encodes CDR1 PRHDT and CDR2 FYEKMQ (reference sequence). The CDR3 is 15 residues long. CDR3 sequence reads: CASSLGQGMADTQYF. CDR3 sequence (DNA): TGTGCCAGCAGTCTTGGACAGGGGATGGCCGATACGCAGTATTTT.

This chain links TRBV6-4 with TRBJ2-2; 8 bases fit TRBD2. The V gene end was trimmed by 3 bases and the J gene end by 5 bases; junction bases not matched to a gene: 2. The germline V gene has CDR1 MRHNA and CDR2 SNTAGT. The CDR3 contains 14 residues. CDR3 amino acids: CASSELADTGELFF. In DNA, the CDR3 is TGTGCCAGCAGTGAACTAGCGGATACCGGGGAGCTGTTTTTT.

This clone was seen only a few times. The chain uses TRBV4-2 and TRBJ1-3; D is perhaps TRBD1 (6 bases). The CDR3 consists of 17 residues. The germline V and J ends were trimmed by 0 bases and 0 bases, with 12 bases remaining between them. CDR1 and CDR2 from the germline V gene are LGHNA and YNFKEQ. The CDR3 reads CASSQERQGLSGNTIYF. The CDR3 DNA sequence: TGTGCCAGCAGCCAAGAAAGGCAGGGGCTCTCTGGAAACACCATATATTTT.

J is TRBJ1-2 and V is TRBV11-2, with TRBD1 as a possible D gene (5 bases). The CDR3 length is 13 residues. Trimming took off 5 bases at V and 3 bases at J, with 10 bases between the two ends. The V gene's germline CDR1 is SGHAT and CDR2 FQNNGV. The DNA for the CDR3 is TGTGCCAGCAGCCCAGGGTTGGACTATGGCTACACCTTC. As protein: CASSPGLDYGYTF.

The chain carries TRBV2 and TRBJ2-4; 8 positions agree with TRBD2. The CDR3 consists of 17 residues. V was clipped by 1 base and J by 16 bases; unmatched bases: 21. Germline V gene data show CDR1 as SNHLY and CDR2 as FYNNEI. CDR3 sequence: CASSEVGSLAGGFPDYF. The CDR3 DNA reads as TGTGCCAGCAGTGAAGTAGGATCGCTAGCGGGCGGGTTTCCGGATTACTTC.